This T cell receptor (beta chain) was obtained from a study of blood T cell repertoires in COVID-19. Study background: Material from acute and convalescent COVID-19 was sourced from the United States, Italy and Spain.

The CDR3 contains 13 residues. Trimming removed 6 bases from V and 3 bases from J, with 11 bases in between. Germline V CDR1 and CDR2: MDHEN, SYDVKM. As processed by the authors: Scientists estimated how many nucleated cells there were by amplifying reference gene primers. TCRdb keeps only in-frame clones here, not all; method: immunoSEQ multiplex PCR. D and trimming were read from the DNA, whereas the V and J calls and clone size are those reported in that table. The sample gives under 300,000 clones, 65% to 85% of which show up once; around 4.1% is in the top ten. The chain employs TRBV28 and TRBJ1-2, with D possibly TRBD1 on 5 matching bases. Sequenced input: peripheral blood. The TCR comes from a middle-aged woman with active or convalescent COVID-19. The CDR3: CASRKGRYYGYTF. The CDR3 region has the DNA TGTGCCAGCAGGAAGGGGCGGTACTATGGCTACACCTTC.